These 21 T cell receptor beta chains share one sample of origin, sequenced in a study of shared clonotypes between healthy human individuals. CD8 cells classed as naive were CD45RO-negative and positively selected for CCR7, excluding terminally differentiated effector memory CD45RA+ cells. This table comes from immunoSEQ multiplex PCR, and its TCRdb copy is limited to in-frame clones, with some not included. The top ten hold 0.9% to 1.5% of the sample, which has about 2 million clones, about 95% seen once. Sequencing input: naive CD8+ T cells sorted from blood. All receptors come from a man between 18 and 29 years old in good health.

The chain joins TRBV7-8 to TRBJ2-3; TRBD1 matches at 7 bases. The CDR3 runs 16 residues. V gave up 1 base and J gave up 2 bases; unmatched junction bases: 6. Germline V gene data show CDR1 as SGHVS and CDR2 as FQNEAQ. For the CDR3, the DNA is TGTGCCAGCAGCTTAGGTGGACAGGCTCTCACAGATACGCAGTATTTT. Protein sequence: CASSLGGQALTDTQYF.

The genes are TRBV5-6 and TRBJ1-2; 7 bases are a match to TRBD1. This CDR3 is built from 14 residues. V shed 3 bases, J shed 5 bases, and the junction held 7 bases outside the gene matches. Germline CDR1 reads SGHDT; CDR2 reads YYEEEE. DNA for the CDR3: TGTGCCAGCAGCTCACCGGGACAGCTTTATGGCTACACCTTC. Protein product: CASSSPGQLYGYTF.

The chain is built from TRBV10-2 and TRBJ1-5; 12 bases are a match to TRBD1. This CDR3 contains 16 residues. J lost 6 bases, V lost 6 bases, and 9 bases had no gene match. Germline V gene lookup returns CDR1 WSHSY and CDR2 SAAADI. DNA of the CDR3: TGCGCCAGCAGGGCCGGGACAGGGGGCGATGGTCAGCCCCAGCATTTT. Amino acids: CASRAGTGGDGQPQHF.

V usage is TRBV14 and J usage is TRBJ1-6, with TRBD1 matching 7 bases. V trimming: 8 bases; J trimming: 4 bases; junction bases outside the gene matches: 2. CDR1 and CDR2 from the germline V gene are SGHDN and FVKESK. The CDR3 totals 13 residues. The CDR3 nucleotides are TGTGCCAGCGGGGACAGTTATAATTCACCCCTCCACTTT. Protein product: CASGDSYNSPLHF.

CDR3 DNA sequence: TGTGCCAGCAGCCCCGCAAGGACAGCCCCCTACGAGCAGTACTTC. Encoded protein: CASSPARTAPYEQYF. This sequence joins TRBV14 and TRBJ2-7; D may be TRBD1 (6 bases). This CDR3 is built from 15 residues. Germline CDR1 is SGHDN and CDR2 is FVKESK. V was shortened by 4 bases and J by 2 bases, with 15 bases between the two germline ends.

The gene calls are TRBV7-8 and TRBJ1-1; D remains ambiguous. V was clipped by 7 bases and J by 4 bases, with 16 bases between them. Germline V lookup: CDR1 SGHVS, CDR2 FQNEAQ. The CDR3 consists of 14 residues. CDR3 bases: TGTGCCAGCATCTACGAGGGATTTGGCACTGAAGCTTTCTTT. It translates to CASIYEGFGTEAFF.

This clone was recorded only once. This rearrangement joins TRBV14 to TRBJ1-4; 7 nucleotides match TRBD1. J gave up 8 bases and V 5 bases, and 11 bases lay outside the gene matches. In germline, CDR1 is SGHDN, CDR2 FVKESK. The CDR3 totals 15 residues. In DNA, the CDR3 is TGTGCCAGCAGCATACAACAGGGGTTGGGCGAAAAACTGTTTTTT. Translated, it gives CASSIQQGLGEKLFF.

A single count supports this clone. The chain recombines TRBV25-1 with TRBJ2-7; TRBD1 or TRBD2 may be the D gene (6 bases each). Trimming removed 4 bases at V and 3 bases at J, with 13 bases between. CDR3 length: 14 amino acids. Per germline, CDR1 MGHDK and CDR2 SYGVNS. This CDR3 is CASSVFGGRYEQYF. The DNA for the CDR3 is TGTGCCAGCAGTGTATTCGGGGGCCGCTACGAGCAGTACTTC.

In this sample, this clone turned up once. The rearrangement uses TRBV2 and TRBJ1-2; TRBD1 might be the D (6 bases). The V end was cut by 4 bases, the J end by 2 bases, with 17 bases between. Germline V gene sequence: CDR1 SNHLY, CDR2 FYNNEI. The CDR3 is made up of 16 amino acids. CDR3 in DNA: TGTGCCAGCAGTGGGGGGGCGGTAAGCGGGAACTATGGCTACACCTTC. Its translation: CASSGGAVSGNYGYTF.

The rearrangement links TRBV11-2 to TRBJ2-1, with 7 bases fitting TRBD2. V dropped 1 base and J dropped 8; count of bases not matched to a gene: 2. The germline CDR1 and CDR2 sequences are SGHAT and FQNNGV. The CDR3 is 13 amino acids. The DNA of the CDR3 is TGTGCCAGCAGCTTAGGCGGGAGCTATGAGCAGTTCTTC. It yields the protein CASSLGGSYEQFF.

This rearrangement joins TRBV4-1 to TRBJ2-7, with D hard to call. The CDR3 covers 14 residues. CDR1 and CDR2 (germline): MGHRA, YSYEKL. V lost 0 bases and J 6 bases, leaving 12 bases between the germline ends. The CDR3 spells CASSQDSGFGEQYF. CDR3 bases: TGCGCCAGCAGCCAAGATTCTGGGTTCGGCGAGCAGTACTTC.

This chain joins TRBV10-2 and TRBJ1-6; D is uncertain. There are 16 residues in the CDR3. Per germline, CDR1 WSHSY and CDR2 SAAADI. Trimming stripped 2 bases from V and 3 bases from J, with 11 bases between. Here the CDR3 DNA reads TGCGCCAGCAGTGAGGCAATGAGGGACTATAATTCACCCCTCCACTTT. This translates into CASSEAMRDYNSPLHF.

Note on this clone: Other DNA sequences in the sample encode the same CDR3. The chain employs TRBV13 and TRBJ1-1, with a possible D match to TRBD1 (6 bases). Germline lookup yields CDR1 PRHDT and CDR2 FYEKMQ (reference sequence). The CDR3 contains 13 residues. V dropped 3 bases and J dropped 2 bases, with 7 bases sitting between them. The CDR3 DNA reads as TGTGCCAGCAGCTTCAGGGGTAACACTGAAGCTTTCTTT. Residues: CASSFRGNTEAFF.

A note on this clone: This same CDR3 is encoded by further DNA sequences in the sample. This sequence joins TRBV28 and TRBJ2-7; TRBD1 agrees at 9 bases. CDR3 size: 14 residues. The J segment lost 1 base and the V segment lost 7 bases, leaving 5 bases of the junction unmatched. Germline values: CDR1 MDHEN, CDR2 SYDVKM. The CDR3 spells CASTETGGSYEQYF. The CDR3 DNA reads TGTGCCAGCACAGAGACAGGGGGGTCCTACGAGCAGTACTTC.

The chain links TRBV7-2 to TRBJ2-3; 9 positions match TRBD2. Germline CDR1 and CDR2: SGHTA and FQGNSA. Losses at the gene ends were 1 base for V and 6 bases for J; bases not matched to a gene: 8. The CDR3 totals 16 residues. The CDR3 bases are TGTGCCAGCAGCTTAGTAGCGGGGGCCCCCCTGGATACGCAGTATTTT. Its translation: CASSLVAGAPLDTQYF.

The CDR3 reads CASSEPRQGLYEQYF. The CDR3 coding sequence is TGTGCCAGCAGTGAACCGAGACAGGGACTCTACGAGCAGTACTTC. This chain joins TRBV2 and TRBJ2-7, with D possibly TRBD1 on 7 matching bases. V was cut by 2 bases and J by 3 bases, with 14 bases left in between. This CDR3 comprises 15 residues. From germline, CDR1 is SNHLY and CDR2 FYNNEI. The entire variable domain, with the rest obtained from reference TRBV2 and TRBJ2-7, is as follows: EPEVTQTPSHQVTQMGQEVILRCVPISNHLYFYWYRQILGQKVEFLVSFYNNEISEKSEIFDDQFSVERPDGSNFTLKIRSTKLEDSAMYFCASSEPRQGLYEQYFGPGTRLTVT.

The chain recombines TRBV27 with TRBJ2-5, with 7 nucleotides matching TRBD1. The germline V gene has CDR1 MNHEY and CDR2 SMNVEV (reference sequence). Trimming at V came to 2 bases and at J to 5 bases, leaving 8 bases not matched to a gene. The CDR3 covers 15 residues. The CDR3 sequence: CASSLMRGPEETQYF. CDR3 bases: TGTGCCAGCAGTTTAATGAGGGGGCCCGAGGAGACCCAGTACTTC.

This clone was counted only a few times. V and J are TRBV5-1 and TRBJ1-2; 10 bases line up with TRBD1. Unmatched junction bases numbered 8, after V lost 4 bases and J lost 8 bases. This CDR3 is built from 14 residues. In germline, CDR1 is SGHRS, CDR2 YFSETQ. The chain's CDR3 is CASSIDRGLNGYTF. The CDR3 nucleotides read TGCGCCAGCAGCATTGACAGGGGGCTCAACGGCTACACCTTC.

V and J are TRBV27 and TRBJ2-1; a possible D gene is TRBD1 (6 bases). The CDR3 spans 17 residues. Looked up from germline, CDR1 is MNHEY and CDR2 is SMNVEV (reference sequence). Trimming took 4 bases from V and 2 from J, leaving 18 bases between them. The CDR3 loop is CASSSQGYGSPYNEQFF. DNA of the CDR3: TGTGCCAGCAGTTCACAGGGCTATGGTAGTCCCTACAATGAGCAGTTCTTC.

Concerning this clone itself: Given a far larger clone just one base away, this is likely a sequencing read error. The CDR3 loop is CVSSEATRPRPGDTIYF. The CDR3 DNA follows: TGTGTCAGCAGTGAAGCAACAAGGCCCCGTCCTGGGGACACCATATATTTT. The rearrangement joins TRBV6-1 to TRBJ1-3; D is ambiguous. Germline CDR1 is MNHNS and CDR2 is SASEGT. This CDR3 spans 17 amino acids.

J is TRBJ2-7 and V is TRBV6-5, with D maybe TRBD1 (5 bases). The germline CDR1 and CDR2 sequences are MNHEY and SVGAGI. The CDR3 has 14 residues. V dropped 2 bases and J dropped 2 bases, with 10 bases sitting between them. The CDR3: CASSYTQGPYEQYF. DNA of the CDR3: TGTGCCAGCAGTTACACGCAGGGTCCCTACGAGCAGTACTTC.